This T cell receptor beta chain was sequenced during a study of T cells in Graves' hyperthyroidism and ophthalmopathy (dated by TCRdb to about 2019). Background for the entire study: Peripheral blood was collected at initial diagnosis, before any treatment. Prospective prediction of ophthalmopathy was tested in an independent validation cohort of fewer than 20 hyperthyroidism patients and 17 patients who later progressed to ophthalmopathy. After blood sampling, hyperthyroidism patients were treated with methimazole at a starting dose of 30 mg daily, and ophthalmopathy patients were treated with high-dose intravenous methylprednisolone. The approximately 97 discovery patients were randomly divided into training and test sets at a 7:3 ratio. Thyroid tissue and blood T-cell repertoires from about 6 Graves' hyperthyroidism patients were also compared in the study. A discovery cohort of about 96 patients, roughly 45 with Graves' ophthalmopathy and about 58 with stable Graves' hyperthyroidism, was used to find distinguishing TCR V-J signatures. The paper describes TCR Vbeta CDR3 sequencing of 135 peripheral blood samples, made up of some 42 ophthalmopathy patients, some 76 hyperthyroidism patients and 17 progressor patients. Overall study outcomes, separate from this receptor: In validation, progression to ophthalmopathy was predicted by the model with approximately 67% sensitivity and just over 72% specificity, a median of approximately 6.5 months before onset. Ophthalmopathy was separated from stable hyperthyroidism by a 13 V-J signature model, with approximately 89% sensitivity and 81% to 82% specificity obtained in cross-validation and 80%/75% obtained in testing. No statistical method was used to set the sample size in advance, and investigators knew the group allocation. Blood samples also contained most of the expanded thyroid clonotypes (frequency above 0.001), which suggests that blood repertoires may reflect thyroid immune responses.

Graves' hyperthyroidism was defined as stable when no progression to ophthalmopathy occurred over 18 months of follow-up. The hyperthyroidism patients were between 18 and 65 years old and newly diagnosed, with a disease duration of less than 2 months. Exclusion was applied to patients with uncontrolled infections, other autoimmune diseases, pregnancy or lactation. Diagnoses relied on clinical symptoms, serum thyroxine and TRAb, thyroid ultrasound and orbital computed tomography. PBMCs were separated from roughly 10 ml of fresh peripheral blood using Ficoll-Paque density gradient centrifugation. Total RNA was extracted with Trizol reagent, and quality was checked on an Agilent 2100 Bioanalyzer. Of note for this clonotype: Its antigen target is currently unknown. The sample holds no much larger clone one base away, and base qualities are not on file.

The germline ends are 16 bases apart after V is trimmed by 5 bases and J by 5 bases. CDR1 and CDR2, looked up from the germline V gene, are SGHVS and FQNEAQ. The CDR3 sequence holds 15 residues, the cysteine and phenylalanine included. Only the CDR3 DNA stays, 45 bases, in frame from base 1. Amplification of TCR beta CDR3 regions was carried out from RNA transcripts. The TCR CDR3 was subjected to a first round of RT-PCR using the HTBI primer set and the Qiagen OneStep RT-PCR kit. The libraries were constructed in a second round of multiplex PCR and then size-selected and purified. Libraries were sequenced paired-end with 100 bp reads on an Illumina HiSeq2000. Per the original workflow: SOAPnuke was used to process the raw data, throwing out any read that contained adapters or uncalled bases, had a mean Phred below 15, or lacked an exact constant-primer or identifier match. COPE v1.2.5 was used to merge high-quality paired reads, and clonotypes were defined as unique nucleotide sequences. Clonotypes were aligned to IMGT TRBV, TRBD and TRBJ reference segments using MiTCR v1.1. The analysis included only V-J combinations with a frequency above 0.0001, which together covered approximately 99% of the repertoires. The TCS score was defined as F50 (clonal expansion) divided by E x V (chaos), with BLOSUM62-based TCRdist calculated between CDR3 peptides within each V-J. Welch's t-statistics and random forest reduced roughly 540 V-J features to roughly 13, which were used in a naive Bayes classifier (R e1071). TCRdb applied fastp at Q25 and MiXCR to the public reads, then kept only in-frame beta chains. Identical CDR3 proteins give one entry, which carries the most common genes and DNA. These V and J calls are TCRdb output, not the study's own analysis. The sample table lists about 350,000 distinct CDR3 sequences, over 11% of them with a count of one. Around 23% of the sample comes from the top ten.

This clonotype was sampled from a woman in her twenties or thirties with Graves' hyperthyroidism. The sample was blood. The V and J genes are TRBV7-8 and TRBJ1-3; the D gene is unclear. The CDR3 sequence is CASSRSLMSRNTIYF. The bases are TGTGCCAGCAGCCGCTCACTGATGTCGAGAAACACCATATATTTT.